The present T cell receptor (beta chain) was sequenced within a study of T cell responses to AZD1222 COVID-19 vaccine. Study-level information: Second-dose groups at about 4 or about 12 weeks were pooled. General observations from the study: It should be noted that donors were predominantly white British and more often female, and clonal diversity was possibly underestimated. Seropositive AZD1222 recipients at baseline numbered only 6 or 7. In the spike-specific TCR repertoire, nearly half reportedly target unmutated variant regions.

Using immunoSEQ multiplex PCR, the repertoire was profiled, and TCRdb retains in-frame clones only, with some absent. This sample yields around 110,000 clones, of which 80% to 90% are seen a single time; around 9.6% belongs to the top ten. Of note for this clone: Its antigen is as yet unknown.

Germline loops: CDR1 MDHEN, CDR2 SYDVKM. V lost 7 bases to trimming and J lost 0 bases, with 18 bases between them. The CDR3 totals 16 residues. The chain joins TRBV28 to TRBJ1-2, with D possibly TRBD1 on 6 matching bases. The source is an adult in good health. Sequencing used peripheral blood, obtained on day 0 of AZD1222 vaccination. CDR3 DNA sequence: TGTGCCAGCATCAAGGGGGGGGCGCGGACTAACTATGGCTACACCTTC. This sequence encodes CASIKGGARTNYGYTF.